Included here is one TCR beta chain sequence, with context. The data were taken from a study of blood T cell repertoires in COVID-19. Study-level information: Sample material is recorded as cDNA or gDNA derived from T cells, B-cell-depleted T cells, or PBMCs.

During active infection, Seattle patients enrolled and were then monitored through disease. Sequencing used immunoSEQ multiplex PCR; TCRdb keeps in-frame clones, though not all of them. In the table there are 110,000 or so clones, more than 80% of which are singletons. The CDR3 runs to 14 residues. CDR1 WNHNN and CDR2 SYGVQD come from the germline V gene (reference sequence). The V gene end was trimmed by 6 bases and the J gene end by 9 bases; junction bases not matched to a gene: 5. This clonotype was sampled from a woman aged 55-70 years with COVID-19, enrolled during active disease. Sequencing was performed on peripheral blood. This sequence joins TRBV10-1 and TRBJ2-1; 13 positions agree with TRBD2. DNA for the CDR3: TGCGCCAGCAGCCCGGGACTAGCGGGGATTGAGCAGTTCTTC. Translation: CASSPGLAGIEQFF.